This T cell receptor beta chain was obtained from a study of tumor-infiltrating lymphocytes in primary liver carcinoma. About the research overall: Subjects consisted of male and female patients aged 30 to 69 years. Study-wide points: Overlap in tumor-adjacent and tumor-blood pairs fell below that of tumor region pairs.

Making TCR beta cDNA involved approximately 0.5 ug total RNA and a constant-region primer. Libraries for TCR beta were built through three nested multiplex PCR rounds, which together made up a slightly modified ARM-PCR procedure. The study ran its first two PCR rounds for nine to eleven cycles each, using TRBV1-TRBV30 forward primers and a C-beta reverse primer. TCRdb analysed the multiplex PCR reads with MiXCR anew, one entry per CDR3 protein. The sample lists 75,000 or so distinct CDR3 sequences, roughly two thirds occurring once. The CDR3 length is 15 residues. The V end lost 4 bases, the J end lost 1 base, and 13 bases lay between the germline ends. Germline CDR1 is MNHNS and CDR2 is SASEGT. Co-extraction yielded RNA and DNA from about 20-30 mg of unsorted bulk tissue. As to this clonotype: Its antigen is undetermined.

The specimen sequenced was liver tumor tissue from sampling region 4. Stated subset: tumor region T4, right-lateral pole. The rearrangement links TRBV6-1 to TRBJ2-5; D gene uncertain. This clonotype was sampled from a man aged 40-49 years with primary liver carcinoma and hepatitis B virus infection. CDR3 region: CASSGKRNVQETQYF. CDR3 nucleotide sequence: TGTGCCAGCAGTGGAAAACGTAACGTCCAAGAGACCCAGTACTTC.